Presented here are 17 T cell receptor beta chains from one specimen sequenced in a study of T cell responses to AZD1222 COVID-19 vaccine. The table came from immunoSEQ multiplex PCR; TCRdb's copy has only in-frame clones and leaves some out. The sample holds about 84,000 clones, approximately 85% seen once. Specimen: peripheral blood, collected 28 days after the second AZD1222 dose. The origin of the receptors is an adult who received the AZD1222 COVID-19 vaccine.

Here the CDR3 DNA reads TGTGCCAGTAGTCTTTTAGACAGCAATCAGCCCCAGCATTTT. Residues: CASSLLDSNQPQHF. The chain couples TRBV19 to TRBJ1-5; D gene ambiguous. Germline lookup yields CDR1 LNHDA and CDR2 SQIVND (reference sequence). V lost 5 bases to trimming and J lost 1 base, with 9 bases between them. The CDR3 has 14 amino acids.

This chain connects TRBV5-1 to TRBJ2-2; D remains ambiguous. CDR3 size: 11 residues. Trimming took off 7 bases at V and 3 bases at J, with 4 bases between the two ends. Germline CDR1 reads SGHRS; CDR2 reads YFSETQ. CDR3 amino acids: CASSDTGELFF. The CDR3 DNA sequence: TGCGCCAGCTCCGACACCGGGGAGCTGTTTTTT.

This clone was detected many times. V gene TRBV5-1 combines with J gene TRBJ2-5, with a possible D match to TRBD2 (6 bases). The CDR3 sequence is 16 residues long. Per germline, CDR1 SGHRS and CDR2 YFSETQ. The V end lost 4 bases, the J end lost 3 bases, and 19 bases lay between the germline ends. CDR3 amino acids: CASSEGIIADEETQYF. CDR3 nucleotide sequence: TGCGCCAGCAGCGAGGGGATTATAGCGGACGAAGAGACCCAGTACTTC.

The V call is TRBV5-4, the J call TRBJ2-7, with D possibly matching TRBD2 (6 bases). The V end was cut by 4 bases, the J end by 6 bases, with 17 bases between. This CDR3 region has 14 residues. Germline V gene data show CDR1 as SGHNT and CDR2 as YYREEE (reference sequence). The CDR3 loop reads CASSIGTHLSEQYF. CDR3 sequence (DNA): TGTGCCAGCAGCATCGGGACTCACCTCTCCGAGCAGTACTTC.

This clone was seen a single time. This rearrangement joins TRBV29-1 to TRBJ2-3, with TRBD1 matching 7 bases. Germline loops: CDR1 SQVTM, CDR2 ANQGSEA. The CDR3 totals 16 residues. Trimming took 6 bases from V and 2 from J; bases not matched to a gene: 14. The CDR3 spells CSVSTRDRAPTDTQYF. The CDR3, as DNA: TGCAGCGTCTCAACCCGCGACAGGGCCCCCACAGATACGCAGTATTTT.

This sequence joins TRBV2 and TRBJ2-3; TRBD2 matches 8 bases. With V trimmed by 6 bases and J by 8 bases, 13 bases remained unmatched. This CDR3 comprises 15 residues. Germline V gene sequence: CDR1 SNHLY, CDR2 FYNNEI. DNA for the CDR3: TGTGCCAGCAGCTCAGAGGGACTAGATAGGGGTACGCAGTATTTT. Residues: CASSSEGLDRGTQYF.

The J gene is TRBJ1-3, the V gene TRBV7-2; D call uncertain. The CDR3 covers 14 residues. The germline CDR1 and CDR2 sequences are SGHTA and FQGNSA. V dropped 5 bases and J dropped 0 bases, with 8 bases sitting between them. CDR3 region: CASSPGFSGNTIYF. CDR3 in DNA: TGTGCCAGCAGCCCGGGCTTCTCTGGAAACACCATATATTTT.

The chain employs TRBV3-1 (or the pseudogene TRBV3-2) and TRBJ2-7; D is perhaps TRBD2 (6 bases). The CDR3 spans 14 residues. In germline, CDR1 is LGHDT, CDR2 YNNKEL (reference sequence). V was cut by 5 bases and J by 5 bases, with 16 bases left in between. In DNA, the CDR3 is TGTGCCAGCAGCACCAGTGGGGGGTTCAACGAGCAGTACGTC. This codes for CASSTSGGFNEQYV.

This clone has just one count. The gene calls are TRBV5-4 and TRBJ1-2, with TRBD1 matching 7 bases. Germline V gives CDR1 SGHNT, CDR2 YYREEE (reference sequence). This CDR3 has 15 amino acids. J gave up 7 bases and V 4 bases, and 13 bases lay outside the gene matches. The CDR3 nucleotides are TGTGCCAGCAGCCCAACGGGACAGAAGACTTCTGGCTACACCTTC. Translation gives CASSPTGQKTSGYTF. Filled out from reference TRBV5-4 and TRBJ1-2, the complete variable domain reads ETGVTQSPTHLIKTRGQQVTLRCSSQSGHNTVSWYQQALGQGPQFIFQYYREEENGRGNFPPRFSGLQFPNYSSELNVNALELDDSALYLCASSPTGQKTSGYTFGSGTRLTVV.

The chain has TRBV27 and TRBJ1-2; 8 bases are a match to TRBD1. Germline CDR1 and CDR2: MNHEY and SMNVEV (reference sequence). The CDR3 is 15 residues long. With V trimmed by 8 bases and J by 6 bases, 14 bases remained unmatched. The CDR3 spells CASSSWAGGSHGYTF. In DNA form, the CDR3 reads TGTGCCAGCTCCTCGTGGGCAGGGGGCTCTCATGGCTACACCTTC.

The CDR3 reads CARSYLIFTTGGMDYGYTF. Written as DNA, the CDR3 is TGTGCCAGAAGCTACCTCATCTTTACGACAGGGGGAATGGACTATGGCTACACCTTC. The chain has TRBV7-5 and TRBJ1-2; whether TRBD1, the table's D call, matches the DNA was not checked. TRBV7-5 is listed as a pseudogene. The CDR3 consists of 19 residues.

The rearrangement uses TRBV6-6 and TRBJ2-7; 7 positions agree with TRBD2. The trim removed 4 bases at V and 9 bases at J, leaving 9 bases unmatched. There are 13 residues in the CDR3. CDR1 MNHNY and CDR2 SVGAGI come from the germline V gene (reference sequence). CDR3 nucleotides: TGTGCCAGCAGTTCCCCGGGGGGTTCTGGGCAGTACGTC. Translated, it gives CASSSPGGSGQYV.

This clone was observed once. DNA of the CDR3: TGTGCCAGCAGAGTAGGTAGCGGGTACAATGAGCAGTTCTTC. Translation: CASRVGSGYNEQFF. The V and J genes are TRBV11-3 and TRBJ2-1; 7 nucleotides agree with TRBD2. The ends lost 6 bases at V and 4 bases at J; junction bases unmatched: 6. The CDR3 consists of 14 residues. CDR1 SGHNT and CDR2 YENEEA come from the germline V gene.

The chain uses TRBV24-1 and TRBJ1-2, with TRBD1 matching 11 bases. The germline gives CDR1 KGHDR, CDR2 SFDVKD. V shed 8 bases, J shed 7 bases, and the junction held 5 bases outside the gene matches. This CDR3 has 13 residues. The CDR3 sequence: CATTPGQGAGYTF. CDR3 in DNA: TGTGCCACCACTCCAGGACAGGGGGCTGGCTACACCTTC.

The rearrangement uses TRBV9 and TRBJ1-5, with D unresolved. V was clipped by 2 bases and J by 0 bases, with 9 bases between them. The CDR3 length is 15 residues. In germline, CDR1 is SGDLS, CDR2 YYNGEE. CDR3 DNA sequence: TGTGCCAGCAGCGTTGGCGCTAATAGCAATCAGCCCCAGCATTTT. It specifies CASSVGANSNQPQHF.

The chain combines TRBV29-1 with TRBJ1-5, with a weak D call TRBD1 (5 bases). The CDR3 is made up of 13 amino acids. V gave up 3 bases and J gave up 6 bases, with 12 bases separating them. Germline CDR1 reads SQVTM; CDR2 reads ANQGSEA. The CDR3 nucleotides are TGCAGCGTTGAGTCGGGGACCGGTCAGCCCCAGCATTTT. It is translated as CSVESGTGQPQHF.

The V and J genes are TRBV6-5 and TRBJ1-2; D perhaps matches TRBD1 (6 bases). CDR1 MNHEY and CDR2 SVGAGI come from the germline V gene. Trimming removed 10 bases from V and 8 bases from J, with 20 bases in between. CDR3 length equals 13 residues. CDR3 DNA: TGTGCCACTCAGGAGGGGGGGCTGACCGGCTACACCTTC. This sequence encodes CATQEGGLTGYTF.